A selection of T cell receptor beta chains follows, all from one sample in a study of T cell changes during pregnancy in multiple sclerosis. Sequencing used immunoSEQ multiplex PCR; TCRdb keeps in-frame clones, though not all of them. Here the sample spans tens of thousands of clones, roughly 90% being singletons. Material: peripheral blood, obtained in the first trimester of pregnancy. The receptor source for this set is a female donor in good health, enrolled as a control in a pregnancy study. The CDR3 runs from the conserved cysteine through the conserved F or W. A D gene is named only where the DNA matches it firmly. Clone size is not always given. Where it is, it says once, few, many or a class for expanded clones.

d_call j_call v_call clone_size cdr3_nt cdr3_aa
- TRBJ1-1 TRBV28 - TGTGCCAGCATCCCGGGACAGAACACTGAAGCTTTCTTT CASIPGQNTEAFF
- TRBJ2-3 TRBV11-3 - TGTGCCAGCAGCCCAGGAGGCTCGGGGTCTGCAGATACGCAGTATTTT CASSPGGSGSADTQYF
TRBD2 TRBJ2-1 TRBV29-1 once TGCAGCGTTGAGCCTAGCGGGAGGGGAAACAATGAGCAGTTCTTC CSVEPSGRGNNEQFF
- TRBJ2-1 TRBV4-1 - TGCGCCAGCAGCCAGACCAGGGGATCCGGCAATGAGCAGTTCTTC CASSQTRGSGNEQFF
- TRBJ2-5 TRBV5-4 - TGTGCCAGCAGTCACGAGACTAGAATGGGGGAGACCCAGTACTTC CASSHETRMGETQYF
- TRBJ2-1 TRBV13 - TGTGCCAGCAGCTTCCTAGCCCCCAATGAGCAGTTCTTC CASSFLAPNEQFF
TRBD1 TRBJ1-6 TRBV5-1 - TGCGCCAGCAGCCCAGACAGGGGGCGCGCCAATAATTCACCCCTCCACTTT CASSPDRGRANNSPLHF
- TRBJ2-7 TRBV11-2 - TGTGCCAGCAGCCAAAATTACGAGCAGTACTTC CASSQNYEQYF
TRBD1 TRBJ1-2 TRBV5-5 - TGTGCCAGCAGCTTGGCGACAGGGGACCGATATGGCTACACCTTC CASSLATGDRYGYTF
TRBD2 TRBJ2-1 TRBV10-3 once TGTGCCATAAATCAAGCGGGGTGGGCGATCCACAATGAGCAGTTCTTC CAINQAGWAIHNEQFF